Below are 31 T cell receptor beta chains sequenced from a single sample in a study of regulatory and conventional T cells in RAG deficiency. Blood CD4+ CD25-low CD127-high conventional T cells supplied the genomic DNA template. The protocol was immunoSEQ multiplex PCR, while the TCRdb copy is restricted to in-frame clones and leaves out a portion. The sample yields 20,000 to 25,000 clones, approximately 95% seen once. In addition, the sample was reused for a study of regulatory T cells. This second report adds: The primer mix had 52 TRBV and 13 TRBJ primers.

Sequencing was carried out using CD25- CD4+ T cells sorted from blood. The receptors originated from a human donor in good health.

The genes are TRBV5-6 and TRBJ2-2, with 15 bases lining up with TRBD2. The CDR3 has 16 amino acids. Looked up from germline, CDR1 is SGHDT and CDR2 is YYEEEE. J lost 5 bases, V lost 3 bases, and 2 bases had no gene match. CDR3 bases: TGTGCCAGCAGCTACGGACTAGCGGGGGGGACCGGGGAGCTGTTTTTT. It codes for CASSYGLAGGTGELFF.

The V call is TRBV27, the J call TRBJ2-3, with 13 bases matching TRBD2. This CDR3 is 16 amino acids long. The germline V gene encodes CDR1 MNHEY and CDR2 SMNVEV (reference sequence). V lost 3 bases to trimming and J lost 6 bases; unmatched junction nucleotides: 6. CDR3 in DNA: TGTGCCAGCAGTTTCCGGACTAGCGGGGGCCCTGATACGCAGTATTTT. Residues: CASSFRTSGGPDTQYF.

The CDR3 protein is CAWTPWDRVKDEQFF. The CDR3 bases are TGTGCCTGGACTCCTTGGGACAGGGTAAAGGATGAGCAGTTCTTC. The V call is TRBV30, the J call TRBJ2-1, with 9 bases aligning to TRBD1. J was trimmed by 8 bases and V by 4 bases; bases with no gene match: 12. Germline V gene lookup returns CDR1 GTSNPN and CDR2 SVGIG (reference sequence). This CDR3 region has 15 residues.

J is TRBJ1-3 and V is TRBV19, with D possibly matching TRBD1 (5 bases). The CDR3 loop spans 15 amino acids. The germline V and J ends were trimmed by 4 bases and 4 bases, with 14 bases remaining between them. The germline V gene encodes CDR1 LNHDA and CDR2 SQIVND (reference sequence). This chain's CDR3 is CASSKYQGLGNTIYF. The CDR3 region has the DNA TGTGCCAGTAGTAAATATCAGGGCTTAGGAAACACCATATATTTT.

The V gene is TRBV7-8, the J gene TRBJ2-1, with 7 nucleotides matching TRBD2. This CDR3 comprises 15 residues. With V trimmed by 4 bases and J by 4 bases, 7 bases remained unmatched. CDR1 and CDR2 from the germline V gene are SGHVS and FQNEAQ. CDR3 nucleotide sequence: TGTGCCAGCAGCTCTTCGGGACTAACGTACAATGAGCAGTTCTTC. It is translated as CASSSSGLTYNEQFF.

The CDR3 region is CASSQSGQGRNQPQHF. The CDR3 coding sequence is TGCGCCAGCAGTCAATCGGGACAGGGGCGCAATCAGCCCCAGCATTTT. This chain connects TRBV23-1 to TRBJ1-5, with 10 bases fitting TRBD1. TRBV23-1 falls under the ORF class, with uncertain function. CDR3 size: 16 residues. V shed 0 bases, J shed 2 bases, and the junction held 1 base outside the gene matches.

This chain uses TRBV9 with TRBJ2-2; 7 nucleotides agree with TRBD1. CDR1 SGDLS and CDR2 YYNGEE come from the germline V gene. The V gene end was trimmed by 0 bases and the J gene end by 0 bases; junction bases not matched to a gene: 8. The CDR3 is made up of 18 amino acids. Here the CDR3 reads CASSVVIFGTANTGELFF. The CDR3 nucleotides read TGTGCCAGCAGCGTAGTGATATTTGGGACAGCGAACACCGGGGAGCTGTTTTTT.

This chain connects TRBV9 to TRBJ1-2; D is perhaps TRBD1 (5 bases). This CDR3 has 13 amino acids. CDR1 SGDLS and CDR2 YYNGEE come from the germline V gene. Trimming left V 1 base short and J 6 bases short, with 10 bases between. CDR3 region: CASSVSGGDGYTF. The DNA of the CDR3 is TGTGCCAGCAGCGTATCGGGGGGTGATGGCTACACCTTC.

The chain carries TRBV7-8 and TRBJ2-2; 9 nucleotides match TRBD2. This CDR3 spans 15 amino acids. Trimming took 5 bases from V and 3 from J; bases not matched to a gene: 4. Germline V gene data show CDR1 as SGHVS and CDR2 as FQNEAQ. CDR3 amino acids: CASSPSGAYTGELFF. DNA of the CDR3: TGTGCCAGCAGCCCTAGCGGGGCGTACACCGGGGAGCTGTTTTTT.

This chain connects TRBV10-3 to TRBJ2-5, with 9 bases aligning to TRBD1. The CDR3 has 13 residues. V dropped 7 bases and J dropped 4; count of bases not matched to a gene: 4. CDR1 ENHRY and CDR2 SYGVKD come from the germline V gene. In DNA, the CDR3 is TGTGCCATCACCCAGGACAGGGGAGAGACCCAGTACTTC. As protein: CAITQDRGETQYF.

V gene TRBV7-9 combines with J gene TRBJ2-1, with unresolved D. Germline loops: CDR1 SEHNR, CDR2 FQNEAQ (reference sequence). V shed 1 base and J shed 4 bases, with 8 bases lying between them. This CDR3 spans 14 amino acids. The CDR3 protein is CASSLGSRYNEQFF. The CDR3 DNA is TGTGCCAGCAGCTTAGGTAGCCGTTACAATGAGCAGTTCTTC.

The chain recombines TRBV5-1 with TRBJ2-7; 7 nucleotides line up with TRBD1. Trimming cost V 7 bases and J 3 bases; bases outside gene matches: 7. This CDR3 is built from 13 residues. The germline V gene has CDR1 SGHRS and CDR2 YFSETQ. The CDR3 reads CASSLTGFYEQYF. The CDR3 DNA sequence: TGCGCCAGCTCTCTGACAGGGTTCTACGAGCAGTACTTC. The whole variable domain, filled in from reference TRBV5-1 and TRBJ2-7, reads KAGVTQTPRYLIKTRGQQVTLSCSPISGHRSVSWYQQTPGQGLQFLFEYFSETQRNKGNFPGRFSGRQFSNSRSEMNVSTLELGDSALYLCASSLTGFYEQYFGPGTRLTVT.

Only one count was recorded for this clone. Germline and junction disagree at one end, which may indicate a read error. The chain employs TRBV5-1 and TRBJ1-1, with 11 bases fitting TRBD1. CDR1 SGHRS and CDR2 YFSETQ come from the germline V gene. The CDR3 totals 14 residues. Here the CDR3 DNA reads TGCGCCAGCAGCTTGGATGGACAGGGACAGGGGGAAATCTTT. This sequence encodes CASSLDGQGQGEIF. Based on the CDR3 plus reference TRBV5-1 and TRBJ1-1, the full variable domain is KAGVTQTPRYLIKTRGQQVTLSCSPISGHRSVSWYQQTPGQGLQFLFEYFSETQRNKGNFPGRFSGRQFSNSRSEMNVSTLELGDSALYLCASSLDGQGQGEIFGQGTRLTVV.

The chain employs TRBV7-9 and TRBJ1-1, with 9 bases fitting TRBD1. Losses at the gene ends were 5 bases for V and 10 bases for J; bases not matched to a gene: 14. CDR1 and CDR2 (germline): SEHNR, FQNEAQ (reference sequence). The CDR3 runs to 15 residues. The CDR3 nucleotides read TGTGCCAGCAGCCGGAAATTAACCGGGACAGGGAGAGCTTTCTTT. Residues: CASSRKLTGTGRAFF.

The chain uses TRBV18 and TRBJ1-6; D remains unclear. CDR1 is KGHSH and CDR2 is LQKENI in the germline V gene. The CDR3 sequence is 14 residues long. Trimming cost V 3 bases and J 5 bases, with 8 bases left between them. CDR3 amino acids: CASSPRPDNSPLHF. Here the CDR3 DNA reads TGTGCCAGCTCACCGAGGCCCGATAATTCACCCCTCCACTTT.

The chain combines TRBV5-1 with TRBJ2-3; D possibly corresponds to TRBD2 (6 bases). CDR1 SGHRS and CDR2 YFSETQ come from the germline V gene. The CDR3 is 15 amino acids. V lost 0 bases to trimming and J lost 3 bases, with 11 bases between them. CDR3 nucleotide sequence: TGCGCCAGCAGCTTGGGTTACCTAGCGACAGATACGCAGTATTTT. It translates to CASSLGYLATDTQYF.

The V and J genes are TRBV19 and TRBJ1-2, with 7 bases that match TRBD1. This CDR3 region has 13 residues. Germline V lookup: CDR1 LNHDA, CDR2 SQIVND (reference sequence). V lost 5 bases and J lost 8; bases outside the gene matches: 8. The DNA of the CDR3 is TGTGCCAGTAGTTTCCCTAACAGGGGAGGCTACACCTTC. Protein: CASSFPNRGGYTF.

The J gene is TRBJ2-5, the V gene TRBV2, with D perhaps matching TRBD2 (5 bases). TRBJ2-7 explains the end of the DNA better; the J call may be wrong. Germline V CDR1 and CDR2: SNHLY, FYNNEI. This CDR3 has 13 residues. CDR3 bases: TGTGCCAGCAGTAGGACTGTATCCTACGAGCAGTACTTC. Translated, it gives CASSRTVSYEQYF.

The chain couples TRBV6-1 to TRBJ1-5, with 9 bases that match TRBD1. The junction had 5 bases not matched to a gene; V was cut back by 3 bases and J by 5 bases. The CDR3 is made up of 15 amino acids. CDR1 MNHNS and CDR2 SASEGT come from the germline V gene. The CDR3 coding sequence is TGTGCCAGCAGTGATGGGACAGGGTGGTATCAGCCCCAGCATTTT. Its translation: CASSDGTGWYQPQHF.

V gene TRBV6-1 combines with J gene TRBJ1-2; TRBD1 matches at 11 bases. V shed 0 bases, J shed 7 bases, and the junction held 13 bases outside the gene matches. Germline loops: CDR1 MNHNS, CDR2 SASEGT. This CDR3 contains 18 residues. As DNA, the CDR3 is TGTGCCAGCAGTGAAGCCCGGACAGGGGGCTTTCAGCCCGTTGGCTACACCTTC. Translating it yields CASSEARTGGFQPVGYTF.

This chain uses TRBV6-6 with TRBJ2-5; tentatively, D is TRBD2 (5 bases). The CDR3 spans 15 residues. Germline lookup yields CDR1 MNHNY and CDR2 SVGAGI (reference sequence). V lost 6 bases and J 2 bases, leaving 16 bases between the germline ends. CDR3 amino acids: CASRTGFPRQETQYF. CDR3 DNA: TGTGCCAGCAGAACGGGGTTCCCGCGGCAAGAGACCCAGTACTTC.

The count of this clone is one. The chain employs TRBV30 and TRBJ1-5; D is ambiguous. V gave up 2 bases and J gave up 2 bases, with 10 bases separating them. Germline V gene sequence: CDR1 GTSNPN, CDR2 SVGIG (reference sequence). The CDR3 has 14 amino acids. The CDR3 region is CAWSSGNGNQPQHF. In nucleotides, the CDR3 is TGTGCCTGGAGTTCGGGGAATGGCAATCAGCCCCAGCATTTT.

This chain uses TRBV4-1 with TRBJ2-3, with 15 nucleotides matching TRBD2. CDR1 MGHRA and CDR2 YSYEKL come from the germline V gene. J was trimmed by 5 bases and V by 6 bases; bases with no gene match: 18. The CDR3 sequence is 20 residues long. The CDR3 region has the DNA TGCGCCAGCAGGGGTCCTGGACTAGCGGGGGGGCCCCAAAACCAAGATACGCAGTATTTT. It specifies CASRGPGLAGGPQNQDTQYF.

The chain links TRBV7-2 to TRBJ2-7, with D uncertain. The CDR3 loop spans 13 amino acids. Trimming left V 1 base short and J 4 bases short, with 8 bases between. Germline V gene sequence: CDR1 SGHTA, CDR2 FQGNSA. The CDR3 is CASSLDIRYEQYF. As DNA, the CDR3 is TGTGCCAGCAGCTTAGACATTCGTTACGAGCAGTACTTC.

In DNA, the CDR3 is TGTGCCAGTAGTCCCCGCCGGGGATTCTCTGGAAACACCATATATTTT. It translates to CASSPRRGFSGNTIYF. The J gene is TRBJ1-3, the V gene TRBV19, with D unresolved. The V end lost 5 bases, the J end lost 0 bases, and 14 bases lay between the germline ends. Germline V gives CDR1 LNHDA, CDR2 SQIVND (reference sequence). This CDR3 is 16 amino acids long. Drawing the rest from reference TRBV19 and TRBJ1-3, the complete variable domain is DGGITQSPKYLFRKEGQNVTLSCEQNLNHDAMYWYRQDPGQGLRLIYYSQIVNDFQKGDIAEGYSVSREKKESFPLTVTSAQKNPTAFYLCASSPRRGFSGNTIYFGEGSWLTVV.

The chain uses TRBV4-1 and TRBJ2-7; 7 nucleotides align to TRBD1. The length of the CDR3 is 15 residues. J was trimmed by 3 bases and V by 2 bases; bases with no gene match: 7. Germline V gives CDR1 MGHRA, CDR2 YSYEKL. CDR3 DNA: TGCGCCAGCAGCCAACCGGCAGGGGGTCTCTACGAGCAGTACTTC. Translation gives CASSQPAGGLYEQYF.

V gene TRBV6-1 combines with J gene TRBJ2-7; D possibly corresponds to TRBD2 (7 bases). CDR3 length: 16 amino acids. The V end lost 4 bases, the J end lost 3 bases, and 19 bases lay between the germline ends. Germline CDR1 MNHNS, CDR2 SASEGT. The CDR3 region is CASSALGGGSRYEQYF. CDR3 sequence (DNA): TGTGCCAGCAGTGCCTTGGGGGGGGGCTCCCGCTACGAGCAGTACTTC.

The CDR3 DNA sequence: TGCGCCAGCAGCGGAGGGGGCGACAACCAGCCCCAGCATTTT. Translating gives CASSGGGDNQPQHF. The genes are TRBV5-1 and TRBJ1-5, with 7 bases aligning to TRBD1. The CDR3 has 14 residues. Germline lookup yields CDR1 SGHRS and CDR2 YFSETQ. J gave up 7 bases and V 4 bases, and 8 bases lay outside the gene matches.

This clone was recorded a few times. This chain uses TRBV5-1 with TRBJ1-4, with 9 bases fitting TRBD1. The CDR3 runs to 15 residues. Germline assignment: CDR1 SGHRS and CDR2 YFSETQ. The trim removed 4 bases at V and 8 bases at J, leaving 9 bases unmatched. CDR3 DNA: TGCGCCAGCAGCACGGCGGGGACAGGGAGGGAAAAACTGTTTTTT. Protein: CASSTAGTGREKLFF.

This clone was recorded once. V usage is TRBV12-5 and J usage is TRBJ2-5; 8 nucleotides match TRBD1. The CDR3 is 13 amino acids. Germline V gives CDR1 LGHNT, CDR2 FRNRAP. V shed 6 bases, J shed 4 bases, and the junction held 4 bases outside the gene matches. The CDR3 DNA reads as TGTGCTAGTGGGACAGGGGCGGCAGAGACCCAGTACTTC. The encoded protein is CASGTGAAETQYF.

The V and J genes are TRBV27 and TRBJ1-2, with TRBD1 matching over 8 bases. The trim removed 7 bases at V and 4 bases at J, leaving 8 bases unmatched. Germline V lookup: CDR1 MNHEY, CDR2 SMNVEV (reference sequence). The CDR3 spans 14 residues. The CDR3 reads CASTPDRGSYGYTF. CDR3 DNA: TGTGCCAGCACCCCCGACAGGGGAAGCTATGGCTACACCTTC.